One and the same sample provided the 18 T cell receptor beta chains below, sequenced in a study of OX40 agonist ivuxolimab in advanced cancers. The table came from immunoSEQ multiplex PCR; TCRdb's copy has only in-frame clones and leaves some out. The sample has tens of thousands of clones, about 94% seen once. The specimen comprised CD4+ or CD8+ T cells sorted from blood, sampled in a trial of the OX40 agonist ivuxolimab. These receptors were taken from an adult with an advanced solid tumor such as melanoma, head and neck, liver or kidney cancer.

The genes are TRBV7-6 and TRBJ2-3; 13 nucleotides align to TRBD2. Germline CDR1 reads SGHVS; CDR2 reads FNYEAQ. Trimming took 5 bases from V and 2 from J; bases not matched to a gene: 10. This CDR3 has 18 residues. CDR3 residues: CASSQGLAGALLTDTQYF. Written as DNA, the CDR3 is TGTGCCAGCAGCCAAGGACTAGCGGGAGCCCTACTCACAGATACGCAGTATTTT.

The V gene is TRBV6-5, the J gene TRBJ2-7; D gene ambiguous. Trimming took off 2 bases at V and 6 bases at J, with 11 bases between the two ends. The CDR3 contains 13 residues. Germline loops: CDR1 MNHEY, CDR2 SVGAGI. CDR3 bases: TGTGCCAGCAGTTACGAATCTTCATCCGAGCAGTACTTC. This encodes CASSYESSSEQYF.

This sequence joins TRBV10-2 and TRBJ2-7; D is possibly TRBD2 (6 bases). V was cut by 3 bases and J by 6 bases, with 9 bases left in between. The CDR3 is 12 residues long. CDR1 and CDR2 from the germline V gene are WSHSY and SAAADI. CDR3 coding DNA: TGCGCCAGCAGTGATGGAGGGGTCGAGCAGTACTTC. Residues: CASSDGGVEQYF.

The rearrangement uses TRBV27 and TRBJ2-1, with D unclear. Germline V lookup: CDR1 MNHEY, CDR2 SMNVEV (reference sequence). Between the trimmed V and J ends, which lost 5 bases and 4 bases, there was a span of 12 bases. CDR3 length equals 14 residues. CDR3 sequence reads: CASSRGNTYNEQFF. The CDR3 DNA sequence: TGTGCCAGCAGTCGTGGGAACACTTACAATGAGCAGTTCTTC.

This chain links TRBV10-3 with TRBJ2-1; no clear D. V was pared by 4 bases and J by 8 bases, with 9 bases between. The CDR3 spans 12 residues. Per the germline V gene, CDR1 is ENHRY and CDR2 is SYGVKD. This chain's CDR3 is CAISVPSHEQFF. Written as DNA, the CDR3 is TGTGCCATCAGTGTCCCTTCCCATGAGCAGTTCTTC.

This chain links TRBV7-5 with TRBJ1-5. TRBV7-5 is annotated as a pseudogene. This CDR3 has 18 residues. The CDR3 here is CARSYRWGAKGSNQPQHF. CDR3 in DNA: TGTGCCAGAAGCTATCGGTGGGGGGCGAAGGGAAGCAATCAGCCCCAGCATTTT.

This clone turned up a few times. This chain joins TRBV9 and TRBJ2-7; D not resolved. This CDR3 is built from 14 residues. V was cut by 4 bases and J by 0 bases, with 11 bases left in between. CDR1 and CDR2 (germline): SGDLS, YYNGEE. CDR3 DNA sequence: TGTGCCAGCAGCTCTGGTCATAACTCCTACGAGCAGTACTTC. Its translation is CASSSGHNSYEQYF.

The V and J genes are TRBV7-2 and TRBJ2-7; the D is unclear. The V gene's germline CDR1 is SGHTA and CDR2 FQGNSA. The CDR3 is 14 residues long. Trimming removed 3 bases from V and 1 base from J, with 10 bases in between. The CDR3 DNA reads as TGTGCCAGCAGCTTCCCTCTTCTTTCCTACGAGCAGTACTTC. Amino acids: CASSFPLLSYEQYF. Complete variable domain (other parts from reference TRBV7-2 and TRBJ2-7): GAGVSQSPSNKVTEKGKDVELRCDPISGHTALYWYRQSLGQGLEFLIYFQGNSAPDKSGLPSDRFSAERTGGSVSTLTIQRTQQEDSAVYLCASSFPLLSYEQYFGPGTRLTVT.

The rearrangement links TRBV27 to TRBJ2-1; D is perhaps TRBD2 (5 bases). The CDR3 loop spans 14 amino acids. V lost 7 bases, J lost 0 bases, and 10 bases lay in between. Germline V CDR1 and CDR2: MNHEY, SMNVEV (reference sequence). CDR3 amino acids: CASTPGTSYNEQFF. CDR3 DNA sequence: TGTGCCAGCACCCCGGGAACCTCCTACAATGAGCAGTTCTTC.

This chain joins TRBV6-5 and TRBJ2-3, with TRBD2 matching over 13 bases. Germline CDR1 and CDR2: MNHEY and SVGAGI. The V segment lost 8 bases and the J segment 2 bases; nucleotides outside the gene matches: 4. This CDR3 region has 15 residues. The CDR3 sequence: CASRTSGRATDTQYF. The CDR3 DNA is TGTGCCAGCCGGACTAGCGGGAGAGCCACAGATACGCAGTATTTT.

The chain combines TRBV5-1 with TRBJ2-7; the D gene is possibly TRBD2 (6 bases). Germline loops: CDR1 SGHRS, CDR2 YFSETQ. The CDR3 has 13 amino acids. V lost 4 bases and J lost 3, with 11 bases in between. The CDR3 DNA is TGCGCCAGCAGCCCCGCCGGGGGCTACGAGCAGTACTTC. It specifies CASSPAGGYEQYF.

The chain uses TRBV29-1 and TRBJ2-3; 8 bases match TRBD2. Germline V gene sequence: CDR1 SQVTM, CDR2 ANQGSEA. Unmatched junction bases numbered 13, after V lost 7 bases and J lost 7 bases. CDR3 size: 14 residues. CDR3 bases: TGCAGCGGAACGACTAGCGCCCAATTGTATACGCAGTATTTT. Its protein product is CSGTTSAQLYTQYF.

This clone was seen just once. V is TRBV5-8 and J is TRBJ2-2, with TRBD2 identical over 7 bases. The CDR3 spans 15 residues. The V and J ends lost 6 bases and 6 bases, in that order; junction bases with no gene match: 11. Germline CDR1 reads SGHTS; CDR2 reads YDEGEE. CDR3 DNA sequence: TGTGCCAGCACCGTCGCGGGGGTATATTCCGGGGAGCTGTTTTTT. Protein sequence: CASTVAGVYSGELFF.

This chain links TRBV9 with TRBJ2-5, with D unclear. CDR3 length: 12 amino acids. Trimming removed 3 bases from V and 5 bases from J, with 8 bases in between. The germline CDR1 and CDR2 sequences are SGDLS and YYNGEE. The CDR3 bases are TGTGCCAGCAGCGCCCCAGAGGAGACCCAGTACTTC. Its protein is CASSAPEETQYF. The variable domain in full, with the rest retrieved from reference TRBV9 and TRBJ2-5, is DSGVTQTPKHLITATGQRVTLRCSPRSGDLSVYWYQQSLDQGLQFLIQYYNGEERAKGNILERFSAQQFPDLHSELNLSSLELGDSALYFCASSAPEETQYFGPGTRLLVL.

Here the CDR3 reads CASSQADRTYEQYF. The CDR3 DNA is TGCGCCAGCAGCCAAGCGGACAGGACCTACGAGCAGTACTTC. The chain employs TRBV4-1 and TRBJ2-7; 7 bases map to TRBD1. V lost 1 base to trimming and J lost 2 bases; unmatched junction nucleotides: 2. Germline CDR1 is MGHRA and CDR2 is YSYEKL. CDR3 length: 14 residues.

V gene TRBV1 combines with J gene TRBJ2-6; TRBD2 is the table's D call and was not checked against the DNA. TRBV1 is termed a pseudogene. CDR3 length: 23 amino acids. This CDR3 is CTSSQDPKRLAGEDPSGANVLTF. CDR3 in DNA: TGCACCAGCAGCCAAGATCCAAAGAGACTAGCGGGTGAAGATCCCTCTGGGGCCAACGTCCTGACTTTC.

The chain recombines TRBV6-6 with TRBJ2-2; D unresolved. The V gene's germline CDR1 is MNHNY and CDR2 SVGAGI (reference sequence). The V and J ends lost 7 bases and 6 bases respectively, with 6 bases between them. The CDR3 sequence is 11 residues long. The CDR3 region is CASTPSGELFF. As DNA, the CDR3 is TGTGCCAGCACCCCATCCGGGGAGCTGTTTTTT.

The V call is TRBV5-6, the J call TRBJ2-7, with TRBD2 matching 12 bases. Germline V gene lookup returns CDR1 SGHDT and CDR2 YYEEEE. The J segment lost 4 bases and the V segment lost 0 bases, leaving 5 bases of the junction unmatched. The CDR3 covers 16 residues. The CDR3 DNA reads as TGTGCCAGCAGCTTGGAGACTAGCGGGAGTTGGTACGAGCAGTACTTC. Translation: CASSLETSGSWYEQYF.